These 23 T cell receptor beta chains share one sample of origin, sequenced in a study of shared clonotypes between healthy human individuals. Measured with immunoSEQ multiplex PCR; TCRdb has only the in-frame clones, and not every one. Among 2,100,000 or so clones listed, approximately 94% were seen once. The sequencing input was naive CD4+ T cells sorted from blood. Described subset: CD45RA+ positively selected. The origin of the receptors is a man aged 18-30 years in good health.

Comments on this clone: The sample has other DNA sequences that encode this CDR3 too. The CDR3 is CASSSTVNTEAFF. In nucleotides, the CDR3 is TGTGCCAGCAGTTCGACAGTGAACACTGAAGCTTTCTTT. The V gene is TRBV27, the J gene TRBJ1-1, with a possible D match to TRBD1 (5 bases). The CDR3 has 13 amino acids. Trimming cost V 4 bases and J 0 bases, with 6 bases left between them. CDR1 MNHEY and CDR2 SMNVEV come from the germline V gene (reference sequence).

This sequence joins TRBV10-1 and TRBJ1-1; a weak D match, TRBD1 (6 bases). This CDR3 is 14 amino acids long. V lost 2 bases, J lost 2 bases, and 9 bases lay in between. Germline V gene data show CDR1 as WNHNN and CDR2 as SYGVQD (reference sequence). DNA of the CDR3: TGCGCCAGCAGTGAGGGACAGAAAAACACTGAAGCTTTCTTT. This sequence encodes CASSEGQKNTEAFF.

The chain carries TRBV29-1 and TRBJ1-4; 9 bases line up with TRBD1. The germline V gene encodes CDR1 SQVTM and CDR2 ANQGSEA. V was clipped by 7 bases and J by 8 bases; unmatched bases: 5. The CDR3 is made up of 12 amino acids. This CDR3 reads CSAGQGREKLFF. For the CDR3, the DNA is TGCAGCGCTGGACAGGGGAGGGAAAAACTGTTTTTT.

This clone was counted once. The genes are TRBV20-1 and TRBJ1-1, with D unresolved. CDR3 length: 11 amino acids. Trimming stripped 6 bases from V and 8 bases from J, with 13 bases between. Germline-derived CDR1 and CDR2 are DFQATT and SNEGSKA (reference sequence). CDR3 protein: CSAKTAYEAFF. CDR3 DNA sequence: TGCAGTGCAAAAACAGCTTACGAAGCTTTCTTT.

Comment on this clone: It may be a read error: a sequence one base away is much more abundant. In nucleotides, the CDR3 is TGTGCCAGCTCACCGGACACGAACACTGAAGCTTTCTTT. Translated, it gives CASSPDTNTEAFF. V usage is TRBV18 and J usage is TRBJ1-1, with D perhaps TRBD1 (5 bases). Germline lookup yields CDR1 KGHSH and CDR2 LQKENI. CDR3 size: 13 residues. V lost 3 bases to trimming and J lost 1 base, with 6 bases between them.

A remark on this clone: Other nucleotide sequences in the sample specify the same CDR3. The chain has TRBV5-1 and TRBJ1-6, with D possibly TRBD1 on 6 matching bases. The CDR3 spans 14 residues. The V end lost 2 bases, the J end lost 7 bases, and 10 bases lay between the germline ends. Germline V lookup: CDR1 SGHRS, CDR2 YFSETQ. This chain's CDR3 is CASSLEGVNSPLHF. The CDR3 DNA follows: TGCGCCAGCAGCTTAGAGGGGGTGAATTCACCCCTCCACTTT.

The chain links TRBV11-2 to TRBJ2-4; TRBD2 aligns across 11 bases. Trimming took 7 bases from V and 3 from J; bases not matched to a gene: 5. Germline V gives CDR1 SGHAT, CDR2 FQNNGV. The CDR3 totals 15 residues. In DNA form, the CDR3 reads TGTGCCAGCACCCACCTAGCGGGGGGCAAAAACATTCAGTACTTC. As protein: CASTHLAGGKNIQYF.

J is TRBJ2-5 and V is TRBV5-1, with 9 bases lining up with TRBD1. There are 14 residues in the CDR3. Per germline, CDR1 SGHRS and CDR2 YFSETQ. The ends lost 2 bases at V and 5 bases at J; junction bases unmatched: 4. CDR3 DNA sequence: TGCGCCAGCAGCTTATTCGGACAGGGGGAGACCCAGTACTTC. Translated: CASSLFGQGETQYF. Variable domain in full (rest from reference TRBV5-1 and TRBJ2-5): KAGVTQTPRYLIKTRGQQVTLSCSPISGHRSVSWYQQTPGQGLQFLFEYFSETQRNKGNFPGRFSGRQFSNSRSEMNVSTLELGDSALYLCASSLFGQGETQYFGPGTRLLVL.

The chain has TRBV6-6 and TRBJ1-4; the match to TRBD1 covers 7 bases. Trimming removed 4 bases from V and 4 bases from J; junction bases left unmatched: 6. This CDR3 comprises 15 residues. Germline lookup yields CDR1 MNHNY and CDR2 SVGAGI (reference sequence). CDR3 sequence reads: CASSSGTAINEKLFF. The DNA for the CDR3 is TGTGCCAGCAGTTCTGGGACAGCGATTAATGAAAAACTGTTTTTT.

The CDR3 region has the DNA TGTGCCAGCAGCTTGGATGTGGACAGGGGGAGCAATCAGCCCCAGCATTTT. It specifies CASSLDVDRGSNQPQHF. This rearrangement joins TRBV5-8 to TRBJ1-5, with 10 bases fitting TRBD1. The CDR3 runs to 17 residues. With V trimmed by 0 bases and J by 1 base, 4 bases remained unmatched. The germline V gene has CDR1 SGHTS and CDR2 YDEGEE.

CDR3 nucleotides: TGTGCCACCTCCACCGGTGACGAGCAGTACTTC. Amino acids: CATSTGDEQYF. This chain links TRBV10-3 with TRBJ2-7, with D unresolved. The CDR3 runs 11 residues. The V gene's germline CDR1 is ENHRY and CDR2 SYGVKD. V was clipped by 10 bases and J by 5 bases, with 12 bases between them.

The DNA for the CDR3 is TGTGCCAGCAGCCGGAATTCACCCCTCCACTTT. It encodes CASSRNSPLHF. The chain has TRBV7-9 and TRBJ1-6; D remains ambiguous. V was trimmed by 5 bases and J by 7 bases, leaving 3 bases between them. There are 11 residues in the CDR3. Germline CDR1 and CDR2: SEHNR and FQNEAQ (reference sequence).

V gene TRBV27 combines with J gene TRBJ2-7; D possibly uses TRBD1 or TRBD2 (6 bases each). The CDR3 runs 17 residues. The germline gives CDR1 MNHEY, CDR2 SMNVEV (reference sequence). V shed 3 bases and J shed 4 bases, with 22 bases lying between them. The CDR3 region has the DNA TGTGCCAGCAGTTTTTTTAGGGGGAGGACCCTAGTGTACGAGCAGTACTTC. It translates to CASSFFRGRTLVYEQYF.

Concerning this clone itself: At the DNA level, this CDR3 is encoded by other sequences in the same sample as well. V usage is TRBV4-1 and J usage is TRBJ1-6; possibly TRBD1 for D (6 bases). Germline CDR1 reads MGHRA; CDR2 reads YSYEKL. V was shortened by 2 bases and J by 4 bases, with 9 bases between the two germline ends. This CDR3 has 15 residues. The DNA of the CDR3 is TGCGCCAGCAGCCAACTACAGGGTTATAATTCACCCCTCCACTTT. Amino acids: CASSQLQGYNSPLHF.

The V call is TRBV29-1, the J call TRBJ2-3, with a weak D call TRBD2 (5 bases). V lost 7 bases and J 2 bases, leaving 13 bases between the germline ends. Germline V gives CDR1 SQVTM, CDR2 ANQGSEA. This CDR3 is built from 13 residues. In DNA, the CDR3 is TGCAGCGCGTCGGGGTTATCCACAGATACGCAGTATTTT. Translation gives CSASGLSTDTQYF.

A remark on this clone: Different DNA sequences within this sample yield the same CDR3. This chain links TRBV7-2 with TRBJ2-7; 8 nucleotides match TRBD2. The CDR3 sequence is 13 residues long. Germline-derived CDR1 and CDR2 are SGHTA and FQGNSA. Losses at the gene ends were 2 bases for V and 4 bases for J; bases not matched to a gene: 1. The CDR3 nucleotides are TGTGCCAGCAGCTTAAGCGGGGGTTACGAGCAGTACTTC. Amino acid sequence: CASSLSGGYEQYF.

The chain is built from TRBV6-1 and TRBJ2-7; D is perhaps TRBD2 (5 bases). Germline assignment: CDR1 MNHNS and CDR2 SASEGT. This CDR3 has 15 amino acids. V was pared by 5 bases and J by 2 bases, with 16 bases between. The CDR3, as DNA: TGTGCCAGCAGTTTTCTAGCTTCCCTTACCTACGAGCAGTACTTC. It yields the protein CASSFLASLTYEQYF.

Comment on this clone: Different DNA sequences within this sample yield the same CDR3. The chain joins TRBV5-6 to TRBJ1-6; 10 bases map to TRBD1. Germline loops: CDR1 SGHDT, CDR2 YYEEEE. The V gene end was trimmed by 4 bases and the J gene end by 6 bases; junction bases not matched to a gene: 1. The CDR3 extends over 14 amino acids. The CDR3 bases are TGTGCCAGCAGCCGGGACAGGGGTAATTCACCCCTCCACTTT. Translation gives CASSRDRGNSPLHF. The complete variable domain, with remaining parts taken from reference TRBV5-6 and TRBJ1-6, reads DAGVTQSPTHLIKTRGQQVTLRCSPKSGHDTVSWYQQALGQGPQFIFQYYEEEERQRGNFPDRFSGHQFPNYSSELNVNALLLGDSALYLCASSRDRGNSPLHFGNGTRLTVT.

V gene TRBV30 combines with J gene TRBJ2-7; 12 bases fit TRBD2. The CDR3 runs 14 residues. Unmatched junction bases numbered 4, after V lost 5 bases and J lost 2 bases. Germline CDR1 and CDR2: GTSNPN and SVGIG (reference sequence). CDR3: CAWATSGGPYEQYF. CDR3 bases: TGTGCCTGGGCAACTAGCGGGGGGCCCTACGAGCAGTACTTC.

The V gene is TRBV10-2, the J gene TRBJ2-2, with D perhaps TRBD2 (7 bases). The germline CDR1 and CDR2 sequences are WSHSY and SAAADI. The CDR3 length is 18 residues. V lost 7 bases, J lost 12 bases, and 33 bases lay in between. For the CDR3, the DNA is TGCGCCAGCATGGGGGGCCCCGGGGGTACTATCGGGAGGATACAGCTGTTTTTT. Translation gives CASMGGPGGTIGRIQLFF.

The rearrangement links TRBV28 to TRBJ2-7; 8 bases match TRBD1. The J segment lost 0 bases and the V segment lost 6 bases, leaving 7 bases of the junction unmatched. In germline, CDR1 is MDHEN, CDR2 SYDVKM. The CDR3 sequence is 15 residues long. The CDR3 nucleotides read TGTGCCAGCAGCGAGTTAGGACAGGGCTCCTACGAGCAGTACTTC. It specifies CASSELGQGSYEQYF.

This clone has just a few counts. This CDR3 reads CASSLHHLNTNEKLFF. The CDR3 DNA sequence: TGTGCCAGCAGCTTACATCACCTAAACACTAATGAAAAACTGTTTTTT. J is TRBJ1-4 and V is TRBV7-9; D gene uncertain. CDR1 and CDR2 (germline): SEHNR, FQNEAQ (reference sequence). This CDR3 has 16 residues. Trimming removed 2 bases from V and 2 bases from J, with 12 bases in between.

V is TRBV6-1 and J is TRBJ1-2; D unclear. The CDR3 covers 13 residues. CDR1 is MNHNS, CDR2 SASEGT, per germline. With 2 bases removed from V and 3 bases from J, the gap between germline ends came to 7 bases. The CDR3 nucleotides are TGTGCCAGCAGTGAATCGACGGACTATGGCTACACCTTC. It encodes CASSESTDYGYTF.